This T cell receptor beta chain was captured by sequencing in a study of neoadjuvant nivolumab and ipilimumab in lung cancer. Study-wide results and caveats: TCR sequencing covered a small number of samples.

This clone showed up just a few times. What it binds is unknown. The method was immunoSEQ multiplex PCR; TCRdb's version includes in-frame clones alone and lacks a portion of them. The sample records approximately 19,000 clones, around 86% being singletons. Germline V CDR1 and CDR2: SEHNR, FQNEAQ (reference sequence). The CDR3 runs to 13 residues. With 5 bases removed from V and 6 bases from J, the gap between germline ends came to 10 bases. The sequencing here drew on peripheral blood, taken before neoadjuvant nivolumab, alone or with ipilimumab. The clonotype comes from an adult with non-small cell lung cancer. V usage is TRBV7-9 and J usage is TRBJ1-4; D is unclear. In DNA, the CDR3 is TGTGCCAGCAGCCCACCGGGTGATGAAAAACTGTTTTTT. This encodes CASSPPGDEKLFF.